The subject of this entry is one TCR beta chain. The assay was immunoSEQ multiplex PCR, and TCRdb's table has in-frame clones only and misses some. The top ten hold approximately 14% of the sample, which has approximately 88,000 clones, 85% seen once. This CDR3 contains 13 residues. CDR1 and CDR2 (germline): MNHEY, SVGAGI. Trimming took off 6 bases at V and 0 bases at J, with 8 bases between the two ends. The data were taken from a study of blood T cell repertoires in COVID-19. Study summary: Nucleic acid was either cDNA or gDNA, and it came from T cells, B-cell-depleted T cells, or PBMCs.

The genes are TRBV6-5 and TRBJ2-5; no clear D gene. The sequence derives from an older woman with acute or convalescent COVID-19. The sequenced sample consisted of peripheral blood. CDR3 sequence reads: CASSLDYQETQYF. The CDR3 nucleotides read TGTGCCAGCAGCCTTGACTACCAAGAGACCCAGTACTTC.